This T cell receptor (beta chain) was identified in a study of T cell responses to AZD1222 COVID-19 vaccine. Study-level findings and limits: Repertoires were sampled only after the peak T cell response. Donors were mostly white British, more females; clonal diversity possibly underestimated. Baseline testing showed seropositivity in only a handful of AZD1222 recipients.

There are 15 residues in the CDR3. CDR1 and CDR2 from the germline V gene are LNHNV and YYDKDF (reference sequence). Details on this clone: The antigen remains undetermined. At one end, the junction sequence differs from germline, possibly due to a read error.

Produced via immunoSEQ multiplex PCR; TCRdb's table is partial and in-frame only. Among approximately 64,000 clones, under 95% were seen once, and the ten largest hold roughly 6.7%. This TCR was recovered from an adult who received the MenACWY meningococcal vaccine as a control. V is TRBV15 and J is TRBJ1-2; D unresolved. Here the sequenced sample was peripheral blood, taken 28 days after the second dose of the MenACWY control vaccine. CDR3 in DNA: TGTGCCACCAGCAGTGGAGGGTGGCTCAGTTCAAATACATCTTTC. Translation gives CATSSGGWLSSNTSF. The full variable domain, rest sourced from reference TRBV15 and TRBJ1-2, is DAMVIQNPRYQVTQFGKPVTLSCSQTLNHNVMYWYQQKSSQAPKLLFHYYDKDFNNEADTPDNFQSRRPNTSFCFLDIRSPGLGDTAMYLCATSSGGWLSSNTSFGSGTRLTVV.